The 7 T cell receptor beta chains below all came from one sample that was sequenced in a study of T cell changes during pregnancy in multiple sclerosis. Measured with immunoSEQ multiplex PCR; TCRdb has only the in-frame clones, and not every one. In the table there are tens of thousands of clones, around 90% of which are singletons. This material consisted of peripheral blood, taken in the third trimester of pregnancy. These receptors originate from a female donor with multiple sclerosis, enrolled in a pregnancy study.

V is TRBV7-9 and J is TRBJ2-1; 7 bases are shared with TRBD1. This CDR3 is 13 amino acids long. Germline V gene sequence: CDR1 SEHNR, CDR2 FQNEAQ (reference sequence). With 1 base clipped from V and 9 bases from J, the junction kept 3 bases outside the gene matches. The CDR3 nucleotides read TGTGCCAGCAGCTTAGAAGGGGGCGGTGAGCAGTTCTTC. Protein product: CASSLEGGGEQFF.

The chain has TRBV5-1 and TRBJ1-4; TRBD1 aligns across 7 bases. In germline, CDR1 is SGHRS, CDR2 YFSETQ. This CDR3 region has 14 residues. Trimming at V came to 0 bases and at J to 10 bases, leaving 6 bases not matched to a gene. CDR3 DNA sequence: TGCGCCAGCAGCTTGGGACAGGGCTCCTTAAAACTGTTTTTT. This gives the protein CASSLGQGSLKLFF.

The V gene is TRBV5-5, the J gene TRBJ2-5, with D perhaps matching TRBD1 (6 bases). Trimming took 3 bases from V and 5 from J, leaving 11 bases between them. The germline V gene encodes CDR1 SGHKS and CDR2 YYEKEE (reference sequence). The CDR3 runs 13 residues. The CDR3, as DNA: TGTGCCAGCAGCTCTGTGGGGGCTGAGACCCAGTACTTC. Translated: CASSSVGAETQYF.

The chain is built from TRBV27 and TRBJ2-7; TRBD1 matches 12 bases. The V gene's germline CDR1 is MNHEY and CDR2 SMNVEV (reference sequence). This CDR3 is 18 amino acids long. V trimming: 5 bases; J trimming: 6 bases; junction bases outside the gene matches: 17. This CDR3 reads CASSPRPPGQGAMREQYF. The CDR3 nucleotides read TGTGCCAGCAGTCCCCGTCCGCCGGGACAGGGGGCGATGCGCGAGCAGTACTTC.

This chain connects TRBV29-1 to TRBJ1-1; D call uncertain. V was clipped by 5 bases and J by 4 bases, with 11 bases between them. Per the germline V gene, CDR1 is SQVTM and CDR2 is ANQGSEA. This CDR3 is built from 12 residues. The CDR3, as DNA: TGCAGCGTTACTTTCGGTATCACTGAAGCTTTCTTT. Its protein is CSVTFGITEAFF.

The genes are TRBV5-4 and TRBJ2-5; 13 nucleotides match TRBD2. Unmatched junction bases numbered 2, after V lost 4 bases and J lost 2 bases. This CDR3 has 15 amino acids. CDR1 SGHNT and CDR2 YYREEE come from the germline V gene (reference sequence). The CDR3 loop is CASSRTSGRQETQYF. The CDR3 nucleotides read TGTGCCAGCAGCCGGACTAGCGGGAGACAAGAGACCCAGTACTTC. The whole variable domain, filled in from reference TRBV5-4 and TRBJ2-5, reads ETGVTQSPTHLIKTRGQQVTLRCSSQSGHNTVSWYQQALGQGPQFIFQYYREEENGRGNFPPRFSGLQFPNYSSELNVNALELDDSALYLCASSRTSGRQETQYFGPGTRLLVL.

The chain uses TRBV10-3 and TRBJ2-7, with 8 nucleotides matching TRBD1. CDR1 and CDR2 from the germline V gene are ENHRY and SYGVKD. This CDR3 region has 13 residues. Trimming took 4 bases from V and 6 from J; bases not matched to a gene: 5. CDR3 bases: TGTGCCATCAGTGGGCTACAGGGGGGCGAGCAGTACTTC. Its translation is CAISGLQGGEQYF.